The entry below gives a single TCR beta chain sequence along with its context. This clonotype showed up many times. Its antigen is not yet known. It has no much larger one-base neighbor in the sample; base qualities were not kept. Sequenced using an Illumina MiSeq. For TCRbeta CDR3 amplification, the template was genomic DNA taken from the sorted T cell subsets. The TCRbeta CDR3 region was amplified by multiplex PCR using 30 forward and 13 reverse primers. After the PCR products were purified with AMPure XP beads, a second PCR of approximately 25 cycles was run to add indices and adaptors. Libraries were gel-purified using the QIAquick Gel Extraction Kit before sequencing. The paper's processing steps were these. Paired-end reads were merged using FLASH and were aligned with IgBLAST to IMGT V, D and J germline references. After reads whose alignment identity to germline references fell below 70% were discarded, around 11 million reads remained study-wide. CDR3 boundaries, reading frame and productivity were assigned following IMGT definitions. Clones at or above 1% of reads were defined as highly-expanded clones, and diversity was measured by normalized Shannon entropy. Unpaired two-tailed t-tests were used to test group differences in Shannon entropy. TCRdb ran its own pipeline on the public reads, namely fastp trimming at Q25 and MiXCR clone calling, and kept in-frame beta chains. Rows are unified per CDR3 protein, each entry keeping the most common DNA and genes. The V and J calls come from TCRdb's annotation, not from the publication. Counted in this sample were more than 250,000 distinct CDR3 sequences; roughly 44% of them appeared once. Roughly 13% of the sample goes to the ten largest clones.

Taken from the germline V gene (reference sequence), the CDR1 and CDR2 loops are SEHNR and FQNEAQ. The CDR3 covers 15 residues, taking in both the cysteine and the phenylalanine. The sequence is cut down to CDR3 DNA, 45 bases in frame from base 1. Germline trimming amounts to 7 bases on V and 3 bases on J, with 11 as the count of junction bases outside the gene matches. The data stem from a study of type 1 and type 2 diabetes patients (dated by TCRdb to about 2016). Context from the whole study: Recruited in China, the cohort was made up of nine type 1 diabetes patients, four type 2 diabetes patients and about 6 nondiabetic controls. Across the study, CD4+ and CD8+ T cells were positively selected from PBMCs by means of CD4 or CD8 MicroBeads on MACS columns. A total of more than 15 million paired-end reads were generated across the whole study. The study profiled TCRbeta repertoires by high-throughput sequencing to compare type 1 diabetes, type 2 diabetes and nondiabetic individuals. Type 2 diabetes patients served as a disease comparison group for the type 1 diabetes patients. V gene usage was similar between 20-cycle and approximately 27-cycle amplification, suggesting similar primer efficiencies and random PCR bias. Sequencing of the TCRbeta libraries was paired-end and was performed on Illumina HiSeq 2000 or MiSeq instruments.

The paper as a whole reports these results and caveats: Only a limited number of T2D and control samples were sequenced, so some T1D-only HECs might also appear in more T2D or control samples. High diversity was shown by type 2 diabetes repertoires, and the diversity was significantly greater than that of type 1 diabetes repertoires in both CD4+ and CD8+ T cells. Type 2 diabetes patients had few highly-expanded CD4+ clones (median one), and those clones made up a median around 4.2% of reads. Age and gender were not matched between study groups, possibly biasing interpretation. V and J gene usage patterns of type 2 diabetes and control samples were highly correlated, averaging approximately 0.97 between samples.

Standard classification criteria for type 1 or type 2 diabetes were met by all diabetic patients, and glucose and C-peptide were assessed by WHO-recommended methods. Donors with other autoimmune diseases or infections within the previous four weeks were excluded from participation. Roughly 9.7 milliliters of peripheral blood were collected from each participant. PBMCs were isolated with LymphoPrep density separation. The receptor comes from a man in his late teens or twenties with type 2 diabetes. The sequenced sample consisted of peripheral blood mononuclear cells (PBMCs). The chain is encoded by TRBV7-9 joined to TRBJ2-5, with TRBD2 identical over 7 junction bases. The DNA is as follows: TGTGCCAGCACCCACCCCCCCGCGGGGGAAGAGACCCAGTACTTC. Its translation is CASTHPPAGEETQYF.